This T cell receptor beta chain was recovered during a study of blood T cell repertoires in COVID-19. Some clones are missing from TCRdb's copy, which holds only in-frame ones; the method was immunoSEQ multiplex PCR. This table holds around 240,000 clones, 70% to 90% found once. The CDR3 covers 13 residues. Germline CDR1 reads LNHDA; CDR2 reads SQIVND (reference sequence). V was clipped by 6 bases and J by 10 bases, with 13 bases between them. This receptor was identified in a man in his forties with acute or convalescent COVID-19. The chain carries TRBV19 and TRBJ1-6; possibly TRBD1 for D (6 bases). Sequencing input: peripheral blood. This CDR3 is CASSQAQGSPLHF. The CDR3 nucleotides read TGTGCCAGTAGCCAAGCGCAGGGGTCACCCCTCCACTTT.